The entry below gives a single T cell receptor (beta chain) sequence along with its context. This sample is drawn from a study of PD-1 blockade in classical Hodgkin lymphoma. The time point here: cycle 4 day 1 (C4D1), after five to seven weeks of nivolumab. Patients all relapsed after autologous stem cell transplantation, and there was variation in brentuximab vedotin exposure. V lost 4 bases and J lost 2; bases outside the gene matches: 5. Germline CDR1 and CDR2: MNHNS and SASEGT. This CDR3 has 16 amino acids. Only in-frame clones appear in the TCRdb table, and some are missing; sequencing was by immunoSEQ multiplex PCR. The top ten clones hold approximately 2.9% of a sample with over 75,000 clones, approximately 90% of them seen once.

This chain uses TRBV6-1 with TRBJ1-3; 10 positions match TRBD1. Here the sequenced sample was peripheral blood mononuclear cells (PBMCs), taken before the fourth cycle of nivolumab. The sequence was collected from a human donor with classical Hodgkin lymphoma. As DNA, the CDR3 is TGTGCCAGCAGTGGAACGGGACAGGGGACTGGAAACACCATATATTTT. Translation gives CASSGTGQGTGNTIYF.